This TCR beta chain was retrieved from a study of T-cell memory formation after mild COVID-19 (TCRdb year 2021). With respect to the entire study: Most TCR sequence clusters were specific to one of the two donors. In a couple of donors, T-cell clones that expanded and contracted after mild COVID-19 were followed by sequencing TCRalpha and TCRbeta repertoires longitudinally. Two young, previously healthy adult volunteers, one female and one male, were included in the cohort. What the research found in general, with its limitations: The study included only a couple of mild cases, and larger cohorts that include severe cases with pre-infection samples were judged to be necessary. Clones that contracted from day 15 to 85 showed balanced CD4/CD8 phenotypes, whereas a second wave of clones that expanded from day 15 to 37 leaned towards CD4+. Some responding clones were found in pre-infection memory, which suggests that pre-existing cross-reactive memory T cells took part in the SARS-CoV-2 response. Whether the second-wave clones peaking on day 37 were SARS-CoV-2 specific was not confirmed. Contracting CD4+ clones were located mainly in the CM and EM memory subsets, whereas CD8+ clones were found to be enriched in EMRA.

V gives up 0 bases and J gives up 0 bases, and the segment between their germline ends measures 5 bases. Based on the germline V gene, the CDR1 and CDR2 sequences are SGHRS and YFSETQ. The CDR3 holds 14 amino acids from the cysteine to the phenylalanine. The entry retains the CDR3 DNA only, 42 bases that are in frame from base 1. Ficoll-Paque density gradient centrifugation was used to isolate PBMCs. This clonotype was detected a few times. No antigen is known for it. Nothing much larger sits one base from this clone, and base qualities are not available. The sample was run on an Illumina NovaSeq 6000. cDNA libraries for TCRalpha and TCRbeta were prepared by 5'RACE using constant-segment primers, with sample barcodes and unique molecular identifiers added. Trizol reagent was used to extract RNA from every sample. Library amplification was performed in two PCR steps, and a second sample barcode and Illumina TruSeq adapters were introduced in the second step. Sequencing of libraries was performed on an Illumina NovaSeq with 2 x 150 bp paired-end reads. From the authors' description of their analysis: With migec v1.2.7, reads were demultiplexed and then collapsed into UMI-guided consensus sequences. Using mixcr v2.1.11, UMI consensuses were aligned to TRA and TRB V and J templates and then assembled into clonotypes. A clonotype was counted as expanded or contracted only when both edgeR and NoisET called the clonotype significant, with the noise models trained on biological replicates. edgeR calls used a false discovery rate-adjusted p below 0.01 and a log2 fold-change threshold of 1. As an exploratory analysis of dynamics, max-normalized trajectories of the 1000 most abundant clonotypes were examined with PCA combined with hierarchical clustering. Each responding clone was given a CD4 or CD8 phenotype based on the CD4+ and CD8+ repertoires, which had been sequenced separately. Using fastp trimming at Q25 and MiXCR clonotype assembly, TCRdb reanalyzed the public sequencing data and kept in-frame beta chains. Every distinct CDR3 protein forms one entry, paired with its most common genes and DNA. The authors' filters were not applied to this entry. The sample has about 290,000 distinct CDR3 sequences on record, 15% of them singletons. The top ten clonotypes cover approximately 23% of the sample.

The sequence links TRBV5-1 to TRBJ2-3; no D gene call is confident. The sample consisted of PBMCs or a T cell subset sorted from them (not recorded which). This sequence was found in a man between 18 and 35 years old who had mild COVID-19 (a few samples of this study predate the infection). The sample titles of this study are shuffled in the database, so cell type and time point are left out; the donor was told from shared clones. Here the CDR3 is given as CASSLERSTDTQYF. The base sequence is TGCGCCAGCAGCTTGGAGCGAAGCACAGATACGCAGTATTTT.